The clone carrying this T cell receptor beta chain was detected only a few times. Other DNA sequences in the same sample also yield this CDR3. This CDR3 has 14 residues. With 0 bases removed from V and 2 bases from J, the gap between germline ends came to 7 bases. Germline V gene data show CDR1 as SGHRS and CDR2 as YFSETQ. A sort by CD45RO/CCR7/CD25/CD127/CD95/CD27 yielded CD4+ naive, central memory, regulatory and stem cell-like memory cells. All of the isolated RNA was reverse transcribed, so expressed TCRB transcripts were sequenced. Profiling relied on immunoSEQ multiplex PCR, and the TCRdb table lists in-frame clones only, not all of them. This sample has under 550,000 clones, with more than 9.5% found just once. These data belong to a study of beta chain features in type 1 diabetes.

What was sequenced was naive CD4+ T cells from blood. This TCR derives from a young woman in good health. The rearrangement links TRBV5-1 to TRBJ2-3; D is ambiguous. This CDR3 is CASSLAQSTDTQYF. In DNA form, the CDR3 reads TGCGCCAGCAGCTTGGCGCAGTCCACAGATACGCAGTATTTT. Looking up the rest from reference TRBV5-1 and TRBJ2-3 gives the full variable domain: KAGVTQTPRYLIKTRGQQVTLSCSPISGHRSVSWYQQTPGQGLQFLFEYFSETQRNKGNFPGRFSGRQFSNSRSEMNVSTLELGDSALYLCASSLAQSTDTQYFGPGTRLTVL.